This is a list of T cell receptor beta chains from one sample in a study of T cell changes during pregnancy in multiple sclerosis. Only in-frame clones appear in the TCRdb table, and some are missing; sequencing was by immunoSEQ multiplex PCR. The sample lists 91,000 or so clones, 80% to 95% occurring once. The sample was peripheral blood, taken after pregnancy. The receptor source for this set is a female donor with multiple sclerosis, enrolled in a pregnancy study. Each CDR3 is given with its conserved first and last residue. The D gene is left open where the match is weak. Clone size is stated in some rows and not others, as once, few, many or a class when expanded.

v_call: TRBV18
j_call: TRBJ2-7
clone_size: -
d_call: TRBD1
cdr3_aa: CASSLGQGSSYEQYF
cdr3_nt: TGTGCCAGCTCACTAGGACAGGGATCTTCCTACGAGCAGTACTTC

v_call: TRBV19
j_call: TRBJ1-2
clone_size: -
d_call: TRBD1
cdr3_aa: CASSIGQGRYGYTF
cdr3_nt: TGTGCCAGTAGTATAGGACAGGGGAGATATGGCTACACCTTC

v_call: TRBV7-2
j_call: TRBJ1-1
clone_size: -
d_call: -
cdr3_aa: CASSLKGQGTEAFF
cdr3_nt: TGTGCCAGCAGCTTAAAAGGGCAGGGCACTGAAGCTTTCTTT

v_call: TRBV7-9
j_call: TRBJ2-7
clone_size: -
d_call: -
cdr3_aa: CASSLRREQYEQYF
cdr3_nt: TGTGCCAGCAGCTTACGCAGGGAACAGTACGAGCAGTACTTC

v_call: TRBV19
j_call: TRBJ2-3
clone_size: -
d_call: TRBD1
cdr3_aa: CASSIYGTVRDTQYF
cdr3_nt: TGTGCCAGTAGTATATACGGGACAGTAAGGGATACGCAGTATTTT

v_call: TRBV6-1
j_call: TRBJ1-1
clone_size: -
d_call: -
cdr3_aa: CASRLSGTTGTEAFF
cdr3_nt: TGTGCCAGCAGGCTGTCCGGGACAACTGGCACTGAAGCTTTCTTT

v_call: TRBV18
j_call: TRBJ1-1
clone_size: -
d_call: -
cdr3_aa: CASSPSRTGNTEAFF
cdr3_nt: TGTGCCAGCTCCCCGTCTCGAACAGGCAACACTGAAGCTTTCTTT

v_call: TRBV7-2
j_call: TRBJ2-7
clone_size: -
d_call: -
cdr3_aa: CASSLSGDSYEQYF
cdr3_nt: TGTGCCAGCAGCTTGTCGGGGGACTCCTACGAGCAGTACTTC

v_call: TRBV19
j_call: TRBJ2-1
clone_size: -
d_call: -
cdr3_aa: CASSFSSGEQFF
cdr3_nt: TGTGCCAGTAGTTTTTCTAGTGGTGAGCAGTTCTTC

v_call: TRBV30
j_call: TRBJ1-1
clone_size: -
d_call: -
cdr3_aa: CAWSWNTEAFF
cdr3_nt: TGTGCCTGGAGCTGGAACACTGAAGCTTTCTTT

v_call: TRBV4-1
j_call: TRBJ2-7
clone_size: -
d_call: TRBD1
cdr3_aa: CASSQGQGSYEQYF
cdr3_nt: TGCGCCAGCAGCCAAGGACAGGGCTCCTACGAGCAGTACTTC

v_call: TRBV5-1
j_call: TRBJ1-5
clone_size: -
d_call: TRBD1
cdr3_aa: CASSAGQGDEPQHF
cdr3_nt: TGCGCCAGCAGCGCTGGACAGGGAGACGAGCCCCAGCATTTT

v_call: TRBV27
j_call: TRBJ2-7
clone_size: -
d_call: -
cdr3_aa: CASSSNLYPSYEQYF
cdr3_nt: TGTGCCAGCAGTAGTAACCTCTACCCCTCCTACGAGCAGTACTTC

v_call: TRBV7-9
j_call: TRBJ1-5
clone_size: once
d_call: -
cdr3_aa: CASSPQGGDNQPQHF
cdr3_nt: TGTGCCAGCAGCCCCCAGGGAGGGGACAATCAGCCCCAGCATTTT

v_call: TRBV7-9
j_call: TRBJ1-2
clone_size: -
d_call: -
cdr3_aa: CASSFGQPAPYGYTF
cdr3_nt: TGTGCCAGCAGCTTTGGACAGCCGGCCCCCTATGGCTACACCTTC

v_call: TRBV7-9
j_call: TRBJ2-7
clone_size: -
d_call: TRBD2
cdr3_aa: CASSLASGGKSYEQYF
cdr3_nt: TGTGCCAGCAGCTTAGCTAGCGGGGGGAAATCCTACGAGCAGTACTTC

v_call: TRBV7-2
j_call: TRBJ1-3
clone_size: -
d_call: TRBD1
cdr3_aa: CASSLGQGQGNTIYF
cdr3_nt: TGTGCCAGCAGCCTAGGACAGGGGCAAGGAAACACCATATATTTT

v_call: TRBV27
j_call: TRBJ1-6
clone_size: -
d_call: -
cdr3_aa: CASSLSHPRLGHRSSYNSPLHF
cdr3_nt: TGTGCCAGCAGTTTATCACACCCGCGGTTGGGACACCGAAGCTCCTATAATTCACCCCTCCACTTT

v_call: TRBV9
j_call: TRBJ2-5
clone_size: -
d_call: -
cdr3_aa: CASSVGAWGEETQYF
cdr3_nt: TGTGCCAGCAGCGTAGGAGCCTGGGGGGAGGAGACCCAGTACTTC

v_call: TRBV5-6
j_call: TRBJ1-3
clone_size: -
d_call: TRBD1
cdr3_aa: CASSPGQGGNTIYF
cdr3_nt: TGTGCCAGCAGCCCCGGACAGGGTGGAAACACCATATATTTT

v_call: TRBV19
j_call: TRBJ2-7
clone_size: -
d_call: -
cdr3_aa: CASSMYRDPSYEQYF
cdr3_nt: TGTGCCAGTAGTATGTACAGGGATCCCTCCTACGAGCAGTACTTC

v_call: TRBV7-9
j_call: TRBJ2-2
clone_size: -
d_call: TRBD2
cdr3_aa: CASSPQRGTGELFF
cdr3_nt: TGTGCCAGCAGCCCTCAGCGGGGGACCGGGGAGCTGTTTTTT

v_call: TRBV5-1
j_call: TRBJ1-2
clone_size: -
d_call: -
cdr3_aa: CASDPQGGSDGYTF
cdr3_nt: TGCGCCAGCGACCCTCAGGGAGGGTCAGATGGCTACACCTTC

v_call: TRBV18
j_call: TRBJ2-7
clone_size: many
d_call: -
cdr3_aa: CASSGPGQALPSFDEQYF
cdr3_nt: TGTGCCAGCTCAGGGCCGGGACAAGCCCTACCGAGCTTCGACGAGCAGTACTTC

v_call: TRBV5-1
j_call: TRBJ2-5
clone_size: few
d_call: -
cdr3_aa: CASSLEPGETQYF
cdr3_nt: TGCGCCAGCAGCTTGGAGCCCGGGGAGACCCAGTACTTC

v_call: TRBV9
j_call: TRBJ2-3
clone_size: -
d_call: TRBD1
cdr3_aa: CASSVVPQGTGGADTQYF
cdr3_nt: TGTGCCAGCAGCGTAGTACCCCAAGGGACAGGGGGCGCAGATACGCAGTATTTT

v_call: TRBV7-9
j_call: TRBJ2-6
clone_size: -
d_call: -
cdr3_aa: CASSFGAGSGANVLTF
cdr3_nt: -

v_call: TRBV5-5
j_call: TRBJ2-3
clone_size: -
d_call: -
cdr3_aa: CASSAGTAQISSQYF
cdr3_nt: TGTGCCAGCAGCGCGGGGACAGCACAAATCTCTTCGCAGTATTTT

v_call: TRBV7-3
j_call: TRBJ1-2
clone_size: -
d_call: TRBD1
cdr3_aa: CASSDRGGYGYTF
cdr3_nt: TGTGCCAGCAGCGACAGGGGTGGCTATGGCTACACCTTC

v_call: TRBV5-6
j_call: TRBJ2-1
clone_size: -
d_call: TRBD1
cdr3_aa: CASSLVRTGYNEQFF
cdr3_nt: TGTGCCAGCAGCTTGGTTCGGACAGGGTACAATGAGCAGTTCTTC

v_call: TRBV6-5
j_call: TRBJ2-1
clone_size: -
d_call: TRBD1
cdr3_aa: CASTLHRGSVQFF
cdr3_nt: TGTGCCAGCACTTTACACAGGGGTAGTGTGCAGTTCTTC

v_call: TRBV9
j_call: TRBJ2-1
clone_size: -
d_call: TRBD2
cdr3_aa: CASSVGLAGGNNEQFF
cdr3_nt: TGTGCCAGCAGCGTAGGGTTAGCGGGGGGTAACAATGAGCAGTTCTTC

v_call: TRBV4-3
j_call: TRBJ2-3
clone_size: -
d_call: TRBD2
cdr3_aa: CASSQGIGSSGVADTQYF
cdr3_nt: TGCGCCAGCAGCCAAGGTATCGGAAGTAGCGGGGTGGCAGATACGCAGTATTTT

v_call: TRBV7-9
j_call: TRBJ1-3
clone_size: -
d_call: -
cdr3_aa: CASSLAGAGSGNTIYF
cdr3_nt: TGTGCCAGCAGCTTAGCGGGAGCCGGCTCTGGAAACACCATATATTTT

v_call: TRBV30
j_call: TRBJ1-1
clone_size: few
d_call: -
cdr3_aa: CAWSRETENTEAFF
cdr3_nt: TGTGCCTGGAGTAGAGAAACCGAGAACACTGAAGCTTTCTTT

v_call: TRBV20-1
j_call: TRBJ2-7
clone_size: once
d_call: TRBD2
cdr3_aa: CSAGGGQYF
cdr3_nt: TGCAGTGCTGGGGGGGGGCAGTACTTC

v_call: TRBV4-3
j_call: TRBJ2-7
clone_size: -
d_call: TRBD1
cdr3_aa: CASSQDPFRDREGGQYF
cdr3_nt: TGCGCCAGCAGCCAAGATCCATTCCGGGACAGGGAAGGAGGGCAGTACTTC

v_call: TRBV18
j_call: TRBJ1-1
clone_size: -
d_call: -
cdr3_aa: CASSPTATNTEAFF
cdr3_nt: TGTGCCAGCTCACCCACAGCCACGAACACTGAAGCTTTCTTT

v_call: TRBV4-2
j_call: TRBJ1-2
clone_size: -
d_call: -
cdr3_aa: CASSQWQGRYGYTF
cdr3_nt: TGTGCCAGCAGCCAATGGCAGGGGCGATATGGCTACACCTTC

v_call: TRBV9
j_call: TRBJ1-4
clone_size: -
d_call: -
cdr3_aa: CASSATASNEKLFF
cdr3_nt: TGTGCCAGCAGCGCGACAGCTTCTAATGAAAAACTGTTTTTT

v_call: TRBV6-6
j_call: TRBJ1-1
clone_size: -
d_call: -
cdr3_aa: CASSYSGTMNTEAFF
cdr3_nt: TGTGCCAGCAGTTATTCGGGGACTATGAACACTGAAGCTTTCTTT

v_call: TRBV29-1
j_call: TRBJ2-5
clone_size: few
d_call: -
cdr3_aa: CSVETDQETQYF
cdr3_nt: TGCAGCGTTGAGACAGACCAAGAGACCCAGTACTTC